This T cell receptor beta chain stems from a study of cytomegalovirus exposure and HLA in healthy donors. It was with 60 Vbeta and 13 Jbeta primers that the PCR ran. Clones were sequenced by immunoSEQ multiplex PCR, and TCRdb holds only the in-frame ones, with some missing. This sample has approximately 100,000 clones, with under 85% found just once. The sequencing sample was made of PBMCs. The origin of this receptor is a man aged 18 to 30 in good health and CMV-seropositive.

The CDR3 here is CATSTDASGGRQYF. CDR3 DNA sequence: TGTGCCACCAGCACGGACGCGAGCGGGGGGCGTCAGTACTTC. This chain joins TRBV15 and TRBJ2-4, with 9 bases that match TRBD2. Germline lookup yields CDR1 LNHNV and CDR2 YYDKDF (reference sequence). The ends lost 4 bases at V and 12 bases at J; junction bases unmatched: 10. This CDR3 has 14 residues.